Each of the 11 T cell receptor beta chains below was sequenced from the same sample in a study of shared clonotypes between healthy human individuals. Only in-frame clones appear in the TCRdb table, and some are missing; sequencing was by immunoSEQ multiplex PCR. Among about a million clones listed, around 77% were seen once. Material for sequencing was memory CD4+ T cells from PBMCs. Stated subset: CD45RA-negative fraction. The receptors here all came from a man aged 18 to 29 in good health. Some clones in this sample may be carry-over from other donors' samples.

The genes are TRBV7-9 and TRBJ2-2; TRBD2 agrees at 13 bases. V lost 5 bases and J lost 5; bases outside the gene matches: 11. Germline V gene lookup returns CDR1 SEHNR and CDR2 FQNEAQ (reference sequence). The CDR3 runs 18 residues. CDR3 sequence (DNA): TGTGCCAGCAGCCTACCAACTAGCGGGAGGGCTCTTACCGGGGAGCTGTTTTTT. It yields the protein CASSLPTSGRALTGELFF. The whole variable domain, remainder taken from reference TRBV7-9 and TRBJ2-2, is DTGVSQNPRHKITKRGQNVTFRCDPISEHNRLYWYRQTLGQGPEFLTYFQNEAQLEKSRLLSDRFSAERPKGSFSTLEIQRTEQGDSAMYLCASSLPTSGRALTGELFFGEGSRLTVL.

The rearrangement links TRBV9 to TRBJ2-2; D tentatively reads TRBD1 or TRBD2 (6 bases each). V gave up 4 bases and J gave up 5 bases, with 15 bases separating them. The CDR3 length is 15 residues. Germline V gene sequence: CDR1 SGDLS, CDR2 YYNGEE. The CDR3 DNA is TGTGCCAGCAGCCCCGGAGGGGGTTTAACCGGGGAGCTGTTTTTT. This encodes CASSPGGGLTGELFF.

The chain is built from TRBV28 and TRBJ1-5; tentative D call: TRBD1 (6 bases). This CDR3 comprises 17 residues. Deletions cut 3 bases from V and 0 bases from J, with 15 bases between. The germline V gene has CDR1 MDHEN and CDR2 SYDVKM. The chain's CDR3 is CASSLWKGDYSNQPQHF. In DNA form, the CDR3 reads TGTGCCAGCAGTTTGTGGAAGGGGGACTATAGCAATCAGCCCCAGCATTTT. Using reference TRBV28 and TRBJ1-5 for the parts outside the CDR3, the full variable domain is DVKVTQSSRYLVKRTGEKVFLECVQDMDHENMFWYRQDPGLGLRLIYFSYDVKMKEKGDIPEGYSVSREKKERFSLILESASTNQTSMYLCASSLWKGDYSNQPQHFGDGTRLSIL.

This clone showed up just once. This chain links TRBV6-1 with TRBJ2-7, with D unclear. Germline V gives CDR1 MNHNS, CDR2 SASEGT. V was trimmed by 5 bases and J by 3 bases, leaving 8 bases between them. The CDR3 covers 12 residues. CDR3 in DNA: TGTGCCAGCAGTCCACCCCGCTACGAGCAGTACTTC. The encoded protein is CASSPPRYEQYF.

This clone occurred a few times. The CDR3 region has the DNA TGTGCCAGCACCCGCGGGAGCTCCTACAATGAGCAGTTCTTC. It is translated as CASTRGSSYNEQFF. The chain employs TRBV7-2 and TRBJ2-1; TRBD2 agrees at 7 bases. The CDR3 length is 14 residues. Germline CDR1 SGHTA, CDR2 FQGNSA. Trimming took 7 bases from V and 0 from J; bases not matched to a gene: 3. Full variable domain (rest looked up from reference TRBV7-2 and TRBJ2-1): GAGVSQSPSNKVTEKGKDVELRCDPISGHTALYWYRQSLGQGLEFLIYFQGNSAPDKSGLPSDRFSAERTGGSVSTLTIQRTQQEDSAVYLCASTRGSSYNEQFFGPGTRLTVL.

The rearrangement uses TRBV7-2 and TRBJ1-1; tentatively, D is TRBD1 (5 bases). In germline, CDR1 is SGHTA, CDR2 FQGNSA. The ends were cut back, 0 bases at V and 6 bases at J, with 5 bases in the middle. This CDR3 contains 12 residues. The CDR3 DNA follows: TGTGCCAGCAGCTTAGCGGGGGCTGAAGCTTTCTTT. Amino acid sequence: CASSLAGAEAFF.

The chain joins TRBV15 to TRBJ2-7, with 7 bases lining up with TRBD2. Unmatched junction bases numbered 5, after V lost 0 bases and J lost 3 bases. The CDR3 runs to 15 residues. Germline CDR1 is LNHNV and CDR2 is YYDKDF (reference sequence). DNA for the CDR3: TGTGCCACCAGCAGAGAGCGCGGGAGCGGCTACGAGCAGTACTTC. It yields the protein CATSRERGSGYEQYF.

In regard to this clone: Other DNA variants within this sample encode the same CDR3. The chain couples TRBV5-1 to TRBJ2-5, with a weak D call TRBD2 (7 bases). With 0 bases removed from V and 2 bases from J, the gap between germline ends came to 14 bases. This CDR3 has 16 amino acids. Germline V gene sequence: CDR1 SGHRS, CDR2 YFSETQ. The CDR3 DNA reads as TGCGCCAGCAGCTTGGCGGGGGGCGCGGGGCAAGAGACCCAGTACTTC. Amino acid sequence: CASSLAGGAGQETQYF.

The rearrangement links TRBV19 to TRBJ2-2; 9 bases agree with TRBD1. Trimming removed 3 bases from V and 7 bases from J; junction bases left unmatched: 6. Germline V lookup: CDR1 LNHDA, CDR2 SQIVND (reference sequence). The CDR3 extends over 15 amino acids. The CDR3 nucleotides read TGTGCCAGTAGTATCCCGGGACAGGGAATCGGGGAGCTGTTTTTT. Translating gives CASSIPGQGIGELFF.

The genes are TRBV19 and TRBJ1-5, with 7 bases aligning to TRBD1. The CDR3 has 17 residues. Germline-derived CDR1 and CDR2 are LNHDA and SQIVND (reference sequence). The J segment lost 0 bases and the V segment lost 5 bases, leaving 10 bases of the junction unmatched. CDR3 in DNA: TGTGCCAGTAGTTTCCAACTCGGACAGGATAGCAATCAGCCCCAGCATTTT. Amino acid sequence: CASSFQLGQDSNQPQHF.

The V call is TRBV9, the J call TRBJ2-1; D is tentatively TRBD1 or TRBD2 (6 bases each). CDR1 and CDR2 (germline): SGDLS, YYNGEE. The CDR3 is 15 residues long. Trimming removed 2 bases from V and 4 bases from J, with 13 bases in between. CDR3 residues: CASSVGGADYNEQFF. The CDR3 DNA reads as TGTGCCAGCAGCGTGGGGGGCGCGGATTACAATGAGCAGTTCTTC.